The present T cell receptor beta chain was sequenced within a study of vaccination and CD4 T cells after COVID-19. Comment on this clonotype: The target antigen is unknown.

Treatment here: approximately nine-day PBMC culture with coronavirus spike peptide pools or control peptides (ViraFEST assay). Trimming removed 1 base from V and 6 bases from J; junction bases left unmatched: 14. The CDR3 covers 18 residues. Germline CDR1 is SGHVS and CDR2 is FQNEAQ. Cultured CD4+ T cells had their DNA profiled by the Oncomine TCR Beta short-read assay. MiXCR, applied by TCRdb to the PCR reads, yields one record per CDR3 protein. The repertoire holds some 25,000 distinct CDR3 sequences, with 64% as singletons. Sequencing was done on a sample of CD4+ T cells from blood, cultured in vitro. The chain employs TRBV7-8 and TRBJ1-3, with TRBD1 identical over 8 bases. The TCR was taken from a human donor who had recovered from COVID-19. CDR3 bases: TGTGCCAGCAGCTTAGTAGGGGGCGGGACAGGACGATCAAACACCATATATTTT. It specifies CASSLVGGGTGRSNTIYF.